What follows are 14 T cell receptor beta chains derived from one specimen sequenced in a study of blood T cell repertoires in COVID-19. Using immunoSEQ multiplex PCR, the repertoire was profiled, and TCRdb retains in-frame clones only, with some absent. The sample contains roughly 140,000 clones, approximately 86% of which appear only once. Sequencing used peripheral blood. The source of these receptors is a woman in her sixties with active or convalescent COVID-19.

The genes are TRBV18 and TRBJ2-3; 10 positions agree with TRBD2. Trimming took 2 bases from V and 2 from J; bases not matched to a gene: 1. The CDR3 covers 15 residues. CDR1 is KGHSH, CDR2 LQKENI, per germline. In nucleotides, the CDR3 is TGTGCCAGCTCACCAACTAGCGGGGTCACAGATACGCAGTATTTT. Its translation is CASSPTSGVTDTQYF.

In regard to this clone: Other DNA sequences in the same sample also yield this CDR3. The rearrangement joins TRBV18 to TRBJ2-5, with D unresolved. The CDR3 consists of 13 residues. The V and J ends lost 2 bases and 1 base respectively, with 5 bases between them. Germline loops: CDR1 KGHSH, CDR2 LQKENI. The DNA for the CDR3 is TGTGCCAGCTCACCAGGAGTCCAAGAGACCCAGTACTTC. It is translated as CASSPGVQETQYF.

The chain recombines TRBV5-1 with TRBJ1-4, with D perhaps TRBD1 (6 bases). Trimming cost V 0 bases and J 5 bases, with 11 bases left between them. The CDR3 extends over 15 amino acids. Germline V gene lookup returns CDR1 SGHRS and CDR2 YFSETQ. In DNA, the CDR3 is TGCGCCAGCAGCTTGGTTTCGACAGGCAATGAAAAACTGTTTTTT. Protein sequence: CASSLVSTGNEKLFF. Based on the CDR3 plus reference TRBV5-1 and TRBJ1-4, the full variable domain is KAGVTQTPRYLIKTRGQQVTLSCSPISGHRSVSWYQQTPGQGLQFLFEYFSETQRNKGNFPGRFSGRQFSNSRSEMNVSTLELGDSALYLCASSLVSTGNEKLFFGSGTQLSVL.

The chain couples TRBV5-1 to TRBJ1-3; 8 bases are shared with TRBD1. The CDR3 is 16 residues long. Germline V gene sequence: CDR1 SGHRS, CDR2 YFSETQ. V dropped 0 bases and J dropped 0; count of bases not matched to a gene: 2. The CDR3 DNA sequence: TGCGCCAGCAGCTTGGACACAGGGGGCTCTGGAAACACCATATATTTT. This encodes CASSLDTGGSGNTIYF. Based on the CDR3 plus reference TRBV5-1 and TRBJ1-3, the full variable domain is KAGVTQTPRYLIKTRGQQVTLSCSPISGHRSVSWYQQTPGQGLQFLFEYFSETQRNKGNFPGRFSGRQFSNSRSEMNVSTLELGDSALYLCASSLDTGGSGNTIYFGEGSWLTVV.

V is TRBV19 and J is TRBJ2-2, with 9 bases fitting TRBD1. V was clipped by 6 bases and J by 6 bases; unmatched bases: 17. Per the germline V gene, CDR1 is LNHDA and CDR2 is SQIVND (reference sequence). CDR3 length: 18 amino acids. The CDR3 loop reads CASSPSRRDRVISGELFF. For the CDR3, the DNA is TGTGCCAGTAGCCCCTCCCGGCGGGACAGGGTAATCTCCGGGGAGCTGTTTTTT.

The chain couples TRBV11-2 to TRBJ2-7; the D gene is possibly TRBD2 (5 bases). Germline V gene data show CDR1 as SGHAT and CDR2 as FQNNGV. The CDR3 has 14 residues. The ends were cut back, 5 bases at V and 6 bases at J, with 17 bases in the middle. The CDR3 spells CASSPLLGVGEQYF. Written as DNA, the CDR3 is TGTGCCAGCAGCCCGCTCCTCGGGGTAGGCGAGCAGTACTTC.

V is TRBV5-1 and J is TRBJ2-3; the match to TRBD1 covers 7 bases. Per the germline V gene, CDR1 is SGHRS and CDR2 is YFSETQ. This CDR3 has 15 amino acids. V was pared by 4 bases and J by 1 base, with 6 bases of the junction left unmatched. The CDR3 DNA reads as TGCGCCAGCAGCACCAACGGACAGGGCACAGATACGCAGTATTTT. Its translation is CASSTNGQGTDTQYF.

The V call is TRBV6-2 or TRBV6-3, the J call TRBJ1-2, with 9 nucleotides matching TRBD1. V shed 2 bases, J shed 6 bases, and the junction held 7 bases outside the gene matches. CDR1 is MNHEY and CDR2 is SVGEGT in the germline V gene. This CDR3 comprises 15 residues. This CDR3 is CASSYRDREWNGYTF. CDR3 nucleotide sequence: TGTGCCAGCAGTTACCGGGACAGGGAATGGAATGGCTACACCTTC.

This chain uses TRBV6-5 with TRBJ1-5; 11 bases are a match to TRBD1. Germline-derived CDR1 and CDR2 are MNHEY and SVGAGI. Trimming removed 3 bases from V and 10 bases from J; junction bases left unmatched: 2. The CDR3 runs 13 residues. CDR3 sequence (DNA): TGTGCCAGCAGTTATGGGACAGGGGGACCCCAGCATTTT. Amino acid sequence: CASSYGTGGPQHF.

The chain is built from TRBV11-2 and TRBJ2-7; possibly TRBD2 for D (7 bases). This CDR3 has 14 amino acids. In germline, CDR1 is SGHAT, CDR2 FQNNGV. V was shortened by 1 base and J by 4 bases, with 11 bases between the two germline ends. CDR3 residues: CASSLGGGAYEQYF. The CDR3 DNA reads TGTGCCAGCAGCTTAGGAGGGGGGGCTTACGAGCAGTACTTC.

The chain has TRBV2 and TRBJ2-3; the match to TRBD2 covers 11 bases. The CDR3 runs to 16 residues. Germline V lookup: CDR1 SNHLY, CDR2 FYNNEI. V was pared by 3 bases and J by 2 bases, with 4 bases of the junction left unmatched. The CDR3 bases are TGTGCCAGCAGTGAGCTGACTAGCGGGGTCACAGATACGCAGTATTTT. As protein: CASSELTSGVTDTQYF.

The CDR3 loop reads CASSLRLAGATNTGELFF. CDR3 nucleotide sequence: TGTGCCAGCAGCTTACGGCTAGCGGGGGCCACGAACACCGGGGAGCTGTTTTTT. The chain employs TRBV11-2 and TRBJ2-2; 10 bases fit TRBD2. The germline V gene encodes CDR1 SGHAT and CDR2 FQNNGV. J lost 0 bases, V lost 2 bases, and 6 bases had no gene match. This CDR3 comprises 18 residues.

The chain couples TRBV7-9 to TRBJ1-6; TRBD1 aligns across 11 bases. Germline V gene lookup returns CDR1 SEHNR and CDR2 FQNEAQ (reference sequence). V dropped 5 bases and J dropped 3; count of bases not matched to a gene: 6. There are 17 residues in the CDR3. For the CDR3, the DNA is TGTGCCAGCAGCAGGACAGGGGGCGCCGTCTATAATTCACCCCTCCACTTT. This sequence encodes CASSRTGGAVYNSPLHF.

This clone has a single count. The chain has TRBV2 and TRBJ2-1, with unresolved D. Germline V gene data show CDR1 as SNHLY and CDR2 as FYNNEI. V gave up 8 bases and J gave up 7 bases, with 9 bases separating them. CDR3 length: 11 residues. CDR3 region: CASYSPNEQFF. The CDR3 nucleotides read TGTGCCAGCTACTCGCCAAATGAGCAGTTCTTC.